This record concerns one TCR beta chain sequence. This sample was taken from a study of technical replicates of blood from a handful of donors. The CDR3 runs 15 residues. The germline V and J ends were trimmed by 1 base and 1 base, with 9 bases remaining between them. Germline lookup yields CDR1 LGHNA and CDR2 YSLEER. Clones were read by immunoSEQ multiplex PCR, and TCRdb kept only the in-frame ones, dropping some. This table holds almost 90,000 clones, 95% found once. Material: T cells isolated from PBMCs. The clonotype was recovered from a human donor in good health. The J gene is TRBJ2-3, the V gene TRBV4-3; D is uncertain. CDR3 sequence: CASSQGIAGTDTQYF. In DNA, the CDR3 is TGCGCCAGCAGCCAAGGGATAGCTGGCACAGATACGCAGTATTTT.